This T cell receptor beta chain was recovered during a study of blood T cell repertoires in COVID-19. Study-wide background: Sites in the United States, Italy and Spain provided acute and convalescent COVID-19 samples. T cells, B-cell-depleted T cells, or PBMCs provided the cDNA or gDNA that served as material.

CDR1 MNHEY and CDR2 SMNVEV come from the germline V gene (reference sequence). The CDR3 runs to 11 residues. The V end lost 6 bases, the J end lost 6 bases, and 7 bases lay between the germline ends. Per the authors' pipeline: The assay estimated nucleated cells by amplifying reference gene primers. Data came from immunoSEQ multiplex PCR; TCRdb stores just in-frame clones and leaves some out. The D gene and trimming were derived from the DNA, and the V and J assignments and clone size from that table. This table holds 210,000 or so clones, 70% to 90% found once. This clone was found once. Input material: peripheral blood. The chain employs TRBV27 and TRBJ2-3; D unresolved. The origin of this receptor is a woman in her forties who had recovered from COVID-19. In nucleotides, the CDR3 is TGTGCCAGCAGGTATTTGGATACGCAGTATTTT. Translating it yields CASRYLDTQYF.